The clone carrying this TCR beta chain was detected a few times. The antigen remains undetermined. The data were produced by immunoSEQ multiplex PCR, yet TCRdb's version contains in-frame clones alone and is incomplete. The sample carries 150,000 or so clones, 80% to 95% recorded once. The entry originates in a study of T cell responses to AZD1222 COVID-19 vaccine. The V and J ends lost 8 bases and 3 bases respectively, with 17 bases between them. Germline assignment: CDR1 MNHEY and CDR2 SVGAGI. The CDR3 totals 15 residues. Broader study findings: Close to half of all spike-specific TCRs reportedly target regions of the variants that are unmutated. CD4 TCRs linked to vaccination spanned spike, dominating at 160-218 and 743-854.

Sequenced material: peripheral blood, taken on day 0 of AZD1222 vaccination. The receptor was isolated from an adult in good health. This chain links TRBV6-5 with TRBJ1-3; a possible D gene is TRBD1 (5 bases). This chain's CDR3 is CASGPRGSGGNTIYF. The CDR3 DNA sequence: TGTGCCAGCGGGCCCCGGGGCTCGGGTGGAAACACCATATATTTT.